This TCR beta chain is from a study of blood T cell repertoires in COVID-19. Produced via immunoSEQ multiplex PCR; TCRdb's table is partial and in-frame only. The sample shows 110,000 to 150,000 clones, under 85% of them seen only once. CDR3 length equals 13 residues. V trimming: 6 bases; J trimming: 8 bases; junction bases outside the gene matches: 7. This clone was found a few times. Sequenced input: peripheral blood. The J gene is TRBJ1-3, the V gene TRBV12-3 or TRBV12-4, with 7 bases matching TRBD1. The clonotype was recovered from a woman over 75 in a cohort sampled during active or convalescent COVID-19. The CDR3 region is CASRTQGRDTIYF. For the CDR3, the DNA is TGTGCCAGCAGAACACAGGGGCGGGACACCATATATTTT.